The rows below give T cell receptor beta chains drawn from one sample of a study of regulatory T cells in long-lasting Graves disease. TCRdb itself ran the multiplex PCR reads through MiXCR, one entry per CDR3 protein. The repertoire includes about 380,000 distinct CDR3 sequences, around 16% of them detected once, and 22% sits in the top ten. The material sequenced was peripheral blood mononuclear cells (PBMCs), taken at new diagnosis, from a patient treated with antithyroid drugs. The receptors originated from a female donor with Graves disease. Each CDR3 is given with its conserved first and last residue. The size field is filled for only some rows; it gives once, few, many or a size class.

CDR3 length	V gene	clone size	J gene	CDR3 protein
17	TRBV5-6	many	TRBJ2-3	CASSLERPTFFTDTQYF
14	TRBV5-1	many	TRBJ1-4	CASSLDRGLGKLFF
14	TRBV27	many	TRBJ2-5	CASSRSLLAETQYF
14	TRBV12-3/TRBV12-4	few	TRBJ1-1	CASSWGQGKTEAFF
15	TRBV28	many	TRBJ1-1	CASSPPPGVNTEAFF
17	TRBV2	many	TRBJ2-2	CASRTTSGGKDGGELFF
16	TRBV7-9	many	TRBJ2-3	CASSGGQGAATDTQYF
15	TRBV6-1	many	TRBJ2-7	CASSEIAGTTYEQYF
15	TRBV4-1	many	TRBJ2-5	CASSRLTSGQETQYF
16	TRBV12-3/TRBV12-4	many	TRBJ2-1	CASSLSGFSSYNEQFF
14	TRBV27	NA	TRBJ2-7	CASSPRQNHYEQYF
16	TRBV10-2	NA	TRBJ1-3	CASSDTGGLSGNTIYF
15	TRBV11-2	once	TRBJ2-1	CASSLERLAGNEQFF
13	TRBV29-1	many	TRBJ1-1	CSGTDRSNTEAFF
15	TRBV14	many	TRBJ1-1	CASSQEGGTNTEAFF
16	TRBV11-2	NA	TRBJ2-1	CASSSGLAGGPSIQFF
13	TRBV18	many	TRBJ2-1	CASSLSQSGEQFF
16	TRBV20-1	few	TRBJ2-2	CSARGIGLGNTGELFF
16	TRBV2	many	TRBJ2-2	CASSMGLQGNTGELFF
12	TRBV6-5	NA	TRBJ2-1	CASSSVSLEQFF
14	TRBV5-6	many	TRBJ1-6	CASSLVGSNSPLHF
13	TRBV4-3	many	TRBJ2-5	CASSQDIEGTQYF
16	TRBV7-9	many	TRBJ2-1	CASSLVPSGTNNEQFF
14	TRBV28	NA	TRBJ1-2	CASSDSAANYGYTF
15	TRBV15	many	TRBJ1-2	CATSTRDRGIYGYTF
13	TRBV12-3/TRBV12-4	many	TRBJ1-6	CASSGLGGSPLHF
14	TRBV7-3	many	TRBJ2-3	CASSLAGVIDTQYF
15	TRBV19	many	TRBJ1-1	CASSIDWSMNTEAFF
16	TRBV20-1	NA	TRBJ2-1	CSAPSREAGVYNEQFF
14	TRBV20-1	many	TRBJ2-3	CSAQGGYNSDTQYF
13	TRBV27	many	TRBJ2-2	CASSFSGTGELFF
18	TRBV15	many	TRBJ2-3	CATSRAGRGTLDTDTQYF
13	TRBV20-1	NA	TRBJ1-2	CSARDRRGESHTF
13	TRBV9	NA	TRBJ1-6	CASSVGGNSPLHF
19	TRBV6-2/TRBV6-3	many	TRBJ2-7	CASSLSLPGKREKMREQYF
18	TRBV25-1	NA	TRBJ2-1	CASSDHLAGYPLYNEQFF
13	TRBV7-2	many	TRBJ1-5	CASSFRRNQPQHF
16	TRBV27	many	TRBJ2-3	CASSVFGTGIIDTQYF
11	TRBV2	NA	TRBJ1-2	CASSGQGGKTF
15	TRBV5-1	many	TRBJ1-1	CASSRVREGTAEAFF
14	TRBV5-1	many	TRBJ1-6	CASSLGDSNSPLHF
12	TRBV20-1	many	TRBJ2-1	CGTDRPYNEQFF
16	TRBV27	many	TRBJ1-5	CASSLSSRGLVQPQHF
13	TRBV12-3/TRBV12-4	many	TRBJ1-1	CASSPIGVTEAFF
12	TRBV12-3/TRBV12-4	many	TRBJ2-7	CASSPGVYEQYF
13	TRBV7-2	many	TRBJ2-7	CASSFTRDYEQYF
14	TRBV7-3	many	TRBJ2-1	CASSFPEVDNEQFF
21	TRBV7-2	few	TRBJ2-1	CASSGSPRGLPAGLLYNEQLF
16	TRBV2	many	TRBJ1-5	CASSEFGGAVNQHQHF
12	TRBV6-1	many	TRBJ1-1	CASSLKYTEAFF
13	TRBV9	many	TRBJ1-5	CASSVASDQPQHF
17	TRBV2	many	TRBJ1-5	CASSEHGAGGFNQPQHF
14	TRBV4-1	few	TRBJ2-7	CATRKARDSYEQYF